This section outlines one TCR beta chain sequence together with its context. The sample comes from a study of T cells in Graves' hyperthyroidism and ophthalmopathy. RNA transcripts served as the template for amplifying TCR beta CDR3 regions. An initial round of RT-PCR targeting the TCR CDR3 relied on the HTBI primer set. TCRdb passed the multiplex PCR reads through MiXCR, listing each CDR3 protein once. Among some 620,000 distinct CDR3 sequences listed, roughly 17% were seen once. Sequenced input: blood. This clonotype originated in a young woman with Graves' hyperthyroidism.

The CDR3: CASSTPRHPNQPQHF. The CDR3 DNA reads as TGTGCCAGCAGCACCCCACGACACCCCAATCAGCCCCAGCATTTT. The chain is built from TRBV28 and TRBJ1-5; D gene unclear. The germline gives CDR1 MDHEN, CDR2 SYDVKM. Trimming pared 6 bases from V and 3 bases from J, leaving 15 bases between. The CDR3 is 15 amino acids.